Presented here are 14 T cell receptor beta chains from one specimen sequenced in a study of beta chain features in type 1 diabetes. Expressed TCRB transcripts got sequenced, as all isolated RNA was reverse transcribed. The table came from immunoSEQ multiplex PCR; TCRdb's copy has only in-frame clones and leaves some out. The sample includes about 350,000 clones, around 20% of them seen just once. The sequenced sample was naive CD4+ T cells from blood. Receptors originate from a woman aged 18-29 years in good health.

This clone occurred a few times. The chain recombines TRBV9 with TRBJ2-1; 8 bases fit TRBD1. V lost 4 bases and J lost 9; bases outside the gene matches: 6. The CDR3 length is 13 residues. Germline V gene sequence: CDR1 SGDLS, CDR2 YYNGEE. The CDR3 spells CASSLPGGGEQFF. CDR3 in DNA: TGTGCCAGCAGCCTCCCAGGGGGCGGTGAGCAGTTCTTC.

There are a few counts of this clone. The CDR3 DNA reads TGCGCCAGCAGCTTGGCCCGAGCGGGAGAAGAGCAGTACTTC. Amino acid sequence: CASSLARAGEEQYF. The chain recombines TRBV5-1 with TRBJ2-7; 8 nucleotides agree with TRBD2. The length of the CDR3 is 14 residues. Trimming removed 0 bases from V and 7 bases from J; junction bases left unmatched: 6. CDR1 SGHRS and CDR2 YFSETQ come from the germline V gene.

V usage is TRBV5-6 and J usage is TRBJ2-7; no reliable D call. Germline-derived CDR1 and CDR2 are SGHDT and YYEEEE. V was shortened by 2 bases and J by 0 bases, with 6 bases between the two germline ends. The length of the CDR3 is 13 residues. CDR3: CASSFPSSYEQYF. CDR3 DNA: TGTGCCAGCAGCTTTCCGAGCTCCTACGAGCAGTACTTC.

The CDR3 DNA reads as TGTGCCGCAGTTCGAGGTAGCACAGATACGCAGTATTTT. Protein product: CAAVRGSTDTQYF. V is TRBV18 and J is TRBJ2-3, with D uncertain. CDR3 size: 13 residues. Germline V gives CDR1 KGHSH, CDR2 LQKENI. The V and J ends lost 11 bases and 0 bases respectively, with 12 bases between them.

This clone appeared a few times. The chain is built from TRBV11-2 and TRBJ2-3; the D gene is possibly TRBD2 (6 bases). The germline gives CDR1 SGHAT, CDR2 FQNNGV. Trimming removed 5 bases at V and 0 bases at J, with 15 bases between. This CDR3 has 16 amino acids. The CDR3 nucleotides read TGTGCCAGCAGCGCCGGAGGGAGCGGAAGCACAGATACGCAGTATTTT. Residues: CASSAGGSGSTDTQYF.

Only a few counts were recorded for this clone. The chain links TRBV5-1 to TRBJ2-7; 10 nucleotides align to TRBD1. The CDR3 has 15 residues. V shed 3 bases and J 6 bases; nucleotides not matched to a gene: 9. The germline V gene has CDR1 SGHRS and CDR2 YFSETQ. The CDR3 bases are TGCGCCAGCAGCTGGGCCGGGACAGGGGTGCGCGAGCAGTACTTC. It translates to CASSWAGTGVREQYF.

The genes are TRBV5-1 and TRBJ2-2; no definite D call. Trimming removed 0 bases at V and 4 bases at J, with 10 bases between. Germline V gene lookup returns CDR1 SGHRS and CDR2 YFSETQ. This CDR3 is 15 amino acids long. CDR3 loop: CASSLAVRATGELFF. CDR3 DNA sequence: TGCGCCAGCAGCTTGGCCGTACGAGCCACCGGGGAGCTGTTTTTT.

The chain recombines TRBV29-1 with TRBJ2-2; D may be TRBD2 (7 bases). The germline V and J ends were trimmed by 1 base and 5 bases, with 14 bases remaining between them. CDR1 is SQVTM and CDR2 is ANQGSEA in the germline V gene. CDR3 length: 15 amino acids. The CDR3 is CSVEAKQGGTGELFF. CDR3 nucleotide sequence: TGCAGCGTTGAAGCGAAACAGGGAGGGACCGGGGAGCTGTTTTTT.

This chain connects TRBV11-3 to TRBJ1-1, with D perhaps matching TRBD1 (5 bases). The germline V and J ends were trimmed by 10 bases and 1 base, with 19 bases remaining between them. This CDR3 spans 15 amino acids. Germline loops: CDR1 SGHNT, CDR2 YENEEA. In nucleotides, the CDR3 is TGTGCCACTCGGGGGGGGTGGAGATCGAACACTGAAGCTTTCTTT. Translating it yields CATRGGWRSNTEAFF.

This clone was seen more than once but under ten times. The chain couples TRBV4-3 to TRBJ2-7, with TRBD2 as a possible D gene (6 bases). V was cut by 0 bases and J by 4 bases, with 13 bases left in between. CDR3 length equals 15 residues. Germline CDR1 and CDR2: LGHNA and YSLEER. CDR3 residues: CASSQDRGISYEQYF. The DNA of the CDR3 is TGCGCCAGCAGCCAAGACCGGGGGATAAGTTACGAGCAGTACTTC.

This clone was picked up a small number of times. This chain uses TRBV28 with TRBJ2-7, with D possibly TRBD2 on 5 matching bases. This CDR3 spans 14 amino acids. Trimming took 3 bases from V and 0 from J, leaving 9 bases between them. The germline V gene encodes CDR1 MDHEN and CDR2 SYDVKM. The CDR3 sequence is CASSLAGSSYEQYF. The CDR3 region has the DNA TGTGCCAGCAGTTTGGCTGGGAGCTCCTACGAGCAGTACTTC.

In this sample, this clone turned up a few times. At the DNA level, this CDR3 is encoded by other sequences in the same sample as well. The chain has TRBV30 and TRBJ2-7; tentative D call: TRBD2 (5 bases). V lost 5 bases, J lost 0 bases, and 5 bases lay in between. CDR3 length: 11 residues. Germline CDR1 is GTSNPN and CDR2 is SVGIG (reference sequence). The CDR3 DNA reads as TGTGCCTGGGGACTCTCCTACGAGCAGTACTTC. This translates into CAWGLSYEQYF. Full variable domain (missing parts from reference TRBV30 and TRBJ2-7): SQTIHQWPATLVQPVGSPLSLECTVEGTSNPNLYWYRQAAGRGLQLLFYSVGIGQISSEVPQNLSASRPQDRQFILSSKKLLLSDSGFYLCAWGLSYEQYFGPGTRLTVT.

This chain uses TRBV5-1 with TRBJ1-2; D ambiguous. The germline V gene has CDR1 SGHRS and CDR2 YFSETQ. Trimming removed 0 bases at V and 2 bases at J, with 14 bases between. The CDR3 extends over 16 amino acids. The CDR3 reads CASSLGFGGQNYGYTF. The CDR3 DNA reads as TGCGCCAGCAGCTTGGGGTTTGGCGGGCAGAACTATGGCTACACCTTC.

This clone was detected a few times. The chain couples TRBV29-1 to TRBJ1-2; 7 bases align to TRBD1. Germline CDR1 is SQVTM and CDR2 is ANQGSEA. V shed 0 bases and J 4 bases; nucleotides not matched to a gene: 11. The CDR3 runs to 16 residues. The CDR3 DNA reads TGCAGCGTTGAAGAAGAAGGACAGGCCAGTCTCTATGGCTACACCTTC. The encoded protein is CSVEEEGQASLYGYTF. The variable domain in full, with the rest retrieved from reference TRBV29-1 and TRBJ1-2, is SAVISQKPSRDICQRGTSLTIQCQVDSQVTMMFWYRQQPGQSLTLIATANQGSEATYESGFVIDKFPISRPNLTFSTLTVSNMSPEDSSIYLCSVEEEGQASLYGYTFGSGTRLTVV.